These 22 T cell receptor beta chains originate from one sample sequenced in a study of radiotherapy plus CTLA-4 blockade in lung cancer. Clones were sequenced by immunoSEQ multiplex PCR, and TCRdb holds only the in-frame ones, with some missing. Among 85,000 to 90,000 clones listed, 72% were seen once. Sequences were derived from peripheral blood, sampled from a patient treated with radiotherapy plus ipilimumab. The receptors were sampled from a human donor with non-small cell lung cancer that progressed on radiotherapy plus ipilimumab.

This chain joins TRBV27 and TRBJ2-4, with 9 bases matching TRBD1. The V gene's germline CDR1 is MNHEY and CDR2 SMNVEV (reference sequence). The V gene end was trimmed by 8 bases and the J gene end by 7 bases; junction bases not matched to a gene: 12. The length of the CDR3 is 15 residues. CDR3 sequence: CASGGQGPWANIQYF. Here the CDR3 DNA reads TGTGCCAGCGGTGGACAGGGGCCTTGGGCCAACATTCAGTACTTC.

V gene TRBV29-1 combines with J gene TRBJ2-5; TRBD1 is a possible D gene (5 bases). V gave up 5 bases and J gave up 2 bases, with 9 bases separating them. This CDR3 spans 12 amino acids. Germline V gene data show CDR1 as SQVTM and CDR2 as ANQGSEA. In nucleotides, the CDR3 is TGCAGCGTTTCTCAGGGACAAGAGACCCAGTACTTC. Its translation is CSVSQGQETQYF.

This clone came up once. The genes are TRBV5-1 and TRBJ2-3, with 10 positions matching TRBD2. Germline V gene data show CDR1 as SGHRS and CDR2 as YFSETQ. V was pared by 2 bases and J by 3 bases, with 9 bases of the junction left unmatched. The CDR3 contains 17 residues. CDR3 protein: CASSFGAASGGTDTQYF. The CDR3 DNA follows: TGCGCCAGCAGCTTTGGGGCGGCTAGCGGGGGTACAGATACGCAGTATTTT.

This clone was found a few times. The chain recombines TRBV15 with TRBJ2-5; the match to TRBD2 covers 8 bases. Germline CDR1 and CDR2: LNHNV and YYDKDF (reference sequence). The length of the CDR3 is 17 residues. Trimming cost V 0 bases and J 5 bases; bases outside gene matches: 11. The CDR3 sequence: CATSRDDSGAFGETQYF. In DNA, the CDR3 is TGTGCCACCAGCAGAGATGATAGCGGGGCCTTTGGGGAGACCCAGTACTTC.

The rearrangement uses TRBV2 and TRBJ2-7; 8 nucleotides match TRBD2. Germline-derived CDR1 and CDR2 are SNHLY and FYNNEI. Unmatched junction bases numbered 19, after V lost 6 bases and J lost 6 bases. The CDR3 sequence is 17 residues long. The CDR3 is CASRYPNPGLEEAEQYF. Here the CDR3 DNA reads TGTGCCAGCAGGTATCCAAATCCGGGACTAGAAGAGGCCGAGCAGTACTTC.

The V gene is TRBV2, the J gene TRBJ1-4; D call uncertain. Germline V CDR1 and CDR2: SNHLY, FYNNEI. V was shortened by 8 bases and J by 8 bases, with 18 bases between the two germline ends. The CDR3 has 14 residues. This CDR3 reads CASGWAPRGEKLFF. The DNA for the CDR3 is TGTGCCAGCGGGTGGGCCCCGCGAGGGGAAAAACTGTTTTTT. The variable domain in full, with the rest retrieved from reference TRBV2 and TRBJ1-4, is EPEVTQTPSHQVTQMGQEVILRCVPISNHLYFYWYRQILGQKVEFLVSFYNNEISEKSEIFDDQFSVERPDGSNFTLKIRSTKLEDSAMYFCASGWAPRGEKLFFGSGTQLSVL.

This chain joins TRBV28 and TRBJ1-2; D is ambiguous. V lost 7 bases and J 7 bases, leaving 19 bases between the germline ends. Germline assignment: CDR1 MDHEN and CDR2 SYDVKM. The CDR3 contains 14 residues. The CDR3 sequence: CASNDFGGSIGYTF. The CDR3 DNA reads TGTGCCAGCAATGACTTCGGAGGGAGTATTGGCTACACCTTC.

This clone has just a few counts. The rearrangement uses TRBV9 and TRBJ2-6; either TRBD1 or TRBD2 may fit D (6 bases each). Germline values: CDR1 SGDLS, CDR2 YYNGEE. V was pared by 0 bases and J by 12 bases, with 16 bases between. This CDR3 is 15 amino acids long. The CDR3 here is CASSVEQGGSRVLTF. Written as DNA, the CDR3 is TGTGCCAGCAGCGTAGAACAGGGAGGAAGTCGCGTCCTGACTTTC.

V is TRBV7-2 and J is TRBJ2-2; 9 positions agree with TRBD2. The ends lost 3 bases at V and 4 bases at J; junction bases unmatched: 9. This CDR3 has 17 residues. Per germline, CDR1 SGHTA and CDR2 FQGNSA. This CDR3 is CASSFPSGGHGTGELFF. DNA for the CDR3: TGTGCCAGCAGCTTTCCGAGCGGGGGGCACGGCACCGGGGAGCTGTTTTTT.

This clone has a handful of counts. This chain links TRBV9 with TRBJ1-6; D is ambiguous. V was cut by 0 bases and J by 7 bases, with 8 bases left in between. CDR1 and CDR2 (germline): SGDLS, YYNGEE. The CDR3 consists of 14 residues. CDR3 sequence: CASSVVPLNSPLHF. The CDR3 coding sequence is TGTGCCAGCAGCGTAGTTCCGCTGAATTCACCCCTCCACTTT. Full variable domain (remainder filled in from reference TRBV9 and TRBJ1-6): DSGVTQTPKHLITATGQRVTLRCSPRSGDLSVYWYQQSLDQGLQFLIQYYNGEERAKGNILERFSAQQFPDLHSELNLSSLELGDSALYFCASSVVPLNSPLHFGNGTRLTVT.

The chain employs TRBV6-5 and TRBJ2-3; unclear D gene. V shed 5 bases and J shed 8 bases, with 11 bases lying between them. The CDR3 totals 12 residues. Germline V gene sequence: CDR1 MNHEY, CDR2 SVGAGI. For the CDR3, the DNA is TGTGCCAGCAGTGACCCGGGCCTTACGCAGTATTTT. Translation: CASSDPGLTQYF.

The genes are TRBV6-5 and TRBJ1-1; TRBD1 might be the D (5 bases). The CDR3 covers 14 residues. Per the germline V gene, CDR1 is MNHEY and CDR2 is SVGAGI. V lost 6 bases and J lost 2, with 13 bases in between. The CDR3 loop reads CASSLTGQNTEAFF. For the CDR3, the DNA is TGTGCCAGCAGCCTAACTGGACAAAACACTGAAGCTTTCTTT.

The chain uses TRBV28 and TRBJ2-7, with a possible D match to TRBD2 (5 bases). The CDR3 runs 15 residues. V dropped 6 bases and J dropped 0 bases, with 15 bases sitting between them. Germline assignment: CDR1 MDHEN and CDR2 SYDVKM. The CDR3 bases are TGTGCCAGCAGCTTACTCAGCGGCACCTCCTACGAGCAGTACTTC. Translation: CASSLLSGTSYEQYF. The full variable domain, completed using reference TRBV28 and TRBJ2-7, is DVKVTQSSRYLVKRTGEKVFLECVQDMDHENMFWYRQDPGLGLRLIYFSYDVKMKEKGDIPEGYSVSREKKERFSLILESASTNQTSMYLCASSLLSGTSYEQYFGPGTRLTVT.

The chain has TRBV11-2 and TRBJ2-5, with 10 positions matching TRBD2. The closer fit of TRBJ2-7 to the DNA end suggests the J call may be wrong. Germline V gene sequence: CDR1 SGHAT, CDR2 FQNNGV. This CDR3 contains 15 residues. CDR3 loop: CASSIRTSGDYEQYF. Written as DNA, the CDR3 is TGTGCCAGCAGCATACGGACTAGCGGAGATTACGAGCAGTACTTC.

This clone was found many times. The chain combines TRBV7-9 with TRBJ2-1; perhaps TRBD1 as D (6 bases). The CDR3 has 14 amino acids. From germline, CDR1 is SEHNR and CDR2 FQNEAQ (reference sequence). The germline V and J ends were trimmed by 4 bases and 4 bases, with 11 bases remaining between them. CDR3 region: CASSSRTAYNEQFF. The CDR3 DNA follows: TGTGCCAGCAGCTCCCGGACAGCTTACAATGAGCAGTTCTTC.

This clone was counted a single time. The rearrangement uses TRBV19 and TRBJ1-1, with a possible D match to TRBD1 (5 bases). The germline V gene encodes CDR1 LNHDA and CDR2 SQIVND (reference sequence). CDR3 size: 14 residues. V dropped 5 bases and J dropped 5 bases, with 15 bases sitting between them. In nucleotides, the CDR3 is TGTGCCAGTAGTCTGATCGGGGCGAGAACTGAAGCTTTCTTT. Translation gives CASSLIGARTEAFF.

This clone was counted at least ten times. This chain joins TRBV28 and TRBJ1-1; D perhaps matches TRBD1 (5 bases). Germline CDR1 MDHEN, CDR2 SYDVKM. The V end lost 8 bases, the J end lost 8 bases, and 12 bases lay between the germline ends. The CDR3 has 11 residues. CDR3 residues: CASQINREAFF. The CDR3 DNA follows: TGTGCCAGCCAGATCAACAGGGAAGCTTTCTTT.

This chain uses TRBV5-1 with TRBJ2-5; D is unresolved. The CDR3 spans 13 residues. Germline V CDR1 and CDR2: SGHRS, YFSETQ. V lost 1 base to trimming and J lost 5 bases, with 9 bases between them. The CDR3 region has the DNA TGCGCCAGCAGCTTGAATAATTGGGAGACCCAGTACTTC. This codes for CASSLNNWETQYF. The variable domain in full, with the rest retrieved from reference TRBV5-1 and TRBJ2-5, is KAGVTQTPRYLIKTRGQQVTLSCSPISGHRSVSWYQQTPGQGLQFLFEYFSETQRNKGNFPGRFSGRQFSNSRSEMNVSTLELGDSALYLCASSLNNWETQYFGPGTRLLVL.

The V gene is TRBV7-8, the J gene TRBJ2-3; 14 bases map to TRBD2. Germline V gene data show CDR1 as SGHVS and CDR2 as FQNEAQ. After removal of 1 base from V and 4 bases from J, the junction contained 10 bases not matched to a gene. CDR3 size: 19 residues. CDR3 amino acids: CASSLEIMTSGRESDTQYF. As DNA, the CDR3 is TGTGCCAGCAGCTTAGAGATAATGACTAGCGGGAGGGAATCAGATACGCAGTATTTT.

The chain links TRBV7-9 to TRBJ1-6; 7 nucleotides match TRBD1. J gave up 10 bases and V 2 bases, and 5 bases lay outside the gene matches. There are 14 residues in the CDR3. Germline V lookup: CDR1 SEHNR, CDR2 FQNEAQ (reference sequence). Written as DNA, the CDR3 is TGTGCCAGCAGCTTAACAGGGGAGGGCTCACCCCTCCACTTT. It encodes CASSLTGEGSPLHF.

The rearrangement joins TRBV28 to TRBJ1-2; D remains unclear. The CDR3 contains 15 residues. The V and J ends lost 3 bases and 1 base respectively, with 12 bases between them. Germline CDR1 reads MDHEN; CDR2 reads SYDVKM. CDR3 sequence: CASSFPGQHNYGYTF. Written as DNA, the CDR3 is TGTGCCAGCAGTTTTCCCGGGCAGCATAACTATGGCTACACCTTC.

This clone was seen only a few times. The chain joins TRBV11-3 to TRBJ2-7; TRBD1 matches at 10 bases. Trimming at V came to 5 bases and at J to 5 bases, leaving 3 bases not matched to a gene. CDR1 SGHNT and CDR2 YENEEA come from the germline V gene. The CDR3 runs 13 residues. CDR3 amino acids: CASSVGQGHEQYF. The DNA of the CDR3 is TGTGCCAGCAGCGTGGGACAGGGGCACGAGCAGTACTTC.